A single sample is the source of the 15 T cell receptor beta chains below, sequenced in a study of OX40 agonist ivuxolimab in advanced cancers. This table comes from immunoSEQ multiplex PCR, and its TCRdb copy is limited to in-frame clones, with some not included. The data show tens of thousands of clones, about 90% seen once. The material sequenced was CD4+ or CD8+ T cells sorted from blood, taken in a trial of the OX40 agonist ivuxolimab. All receptors come from an adult with an advanced solid tumor such as melanoma, head and neck, liver or kidney cancer.

The chain uses TRBV2 and TRBJ2-1; 12 nucleotides align to TRBD2. The V gene end was trimmed by 7 bases and the J gene end by 8 bases; junction bases not matched to a gene: 6. The CDR3 extends over 14 amino acids. The germline V gene encodes CDR1 SNHLY and CDR2 FYNNEI. The chain's CDR3 is CASNLAGGDYEQFF. CDR3 DNA sequence: TGTGCCAGCAACCTAGCGGGGGGGGACTATGAGCAGTTCTTC.

The J gene is TRBJ1-1, the V gene TRBV19; D call uncertain. V was cut by 4 bases and J by 4 bases, with 13 bases left in between. In germline, CDR1 is LNHDA, CDR2 SQIVND (reference sequence). This CDR3 has 14 amino acids. CDR3 nucleotide sequence: TGTGCCAGTAGTAGTCCCGGAGTAACCACTGAAGCTTTCTTT. Protein sequence: CASSSPGVTTEAFF.

The rearrangement joins TRBV5-6 to TRBJ2-1; D is undetermined. The V end was cut by 2 bases, the J end by 8 bases, with 17 bases between. Germline CDR1 is SGHDT and CDR2 is YYEEEE. This CDR3 contains 15 residues. CDR3 DNA sequence: TGTGCCAGCAGCTTCCTATTCGGTTCGGGCGATGAGCAGTTCTTC. This codes for CASSFLFGSGDEQFF.

This clone was counted a single time. The J gene is TRBJ2-1, the V gene TRBV19; tentative D call: TRBD2 (5 bases). Per the germline V gene, CDR1 is LNHDA and CDR2 is SQIVND (reference sequence). V was trimmed by 6 bases and J by 0 bases, leaving 12 bases between them. The CDR3 extends over 15 amino acids. CDR3 amino acids: CASSRGPNSYNEQFF. In DNA, the CDR3 is TGTGCCAGTAGCCGGGGTCCAAACTCCTACAATGAGCAGTTCTTC.

The V gene is TRBV6-6, the J gene TRBJ2-1; TRBD1 agrees at 8 bases. The junction had 9 bases not matched to a gene; V was cut back by 6 bases and J by 2 bases. CDR1 and CDR2 (germline): MNHNY, SVGAGI (reference sequence). The length of the CDR3 is 16 residues. CDR3 amino acids: CASSQGQGPPYNEQFF. The CDR3 DNA follows: TGTGCCAGCAGCCAAGGACAGGGACCTCCCTACAATGAGCAGTTCTTC.

This CDR3 is CASSSPQGGWQFF. In nucleotides, the CDR3 is TGCGCCAGCAGCTCACCCCAGGGCGGGTGGCAGTTCTTC. The chain recombines TRBV4-1 with TRBJ2-1; perhaps D is TRBD1 or TRBD2 (5 bases each). Trimming took 5 bases from V and 12 from J, leaving 17 bases between them. This CDR3 spans 13 amino acids. Germline V gene data show CDR1 as MGHRA and CDR2 as YSYEKL.

The chain uses TRBV13 and TRBJ1-1; weak D call: TRBD1 (5 bases). The CDR3 covers 16 residues. Trimming took 0 bases from V and 0 from J, leaving 11 bases between them. Germline V lookup: CDR1 PRHDT, CDR2 FYEKMQ (reference sequence). CDR3 loop: CASSLGLGGVNTEAFF. The CDR3 bases are TGTGCCAGCAGCTTAGGCCTCGGGGGGGTGAACACTGAAGCTTTCTTT.

V and J are TRBV28 and TRBJ2-2; 8 bases are shared with TRBD1. Germline V gene lookup returns CDR1 MDHEN and CDR2 SYDVKM. With 2 bases clipped from V and 5 bases from J, the junction kept 4 bases outside the gene matches. The CDR3 contains 15 residues. The CDR3 DNA reads TGTGCCAGCAGTTTAGGACAGGGAATGACCGGGGAGCTGTTTTTT. Protein product: CASSLGQGMTGELFF.

V usage is TRBV15 and J usage is TRBJ2-7, with D possibly matching TRBD1 (5 bases). V lost 0 bases to trimming and J lost 1 base, with 10 bases between them. Per the germline V gene, CDR1 is LNHNV and CDR2 is YYDKDF (reference sequence). The CDR3 has 15 residues. Written as DNA, the CDR3 is TGTGCCACCAGCAGAGATGCAGGGCCATCCTACGAGCAGTACTTC. It specifies CATSRDAGPSYEQYF.

The J gene is TRBJ2-3, the V gene TRBV29-1, with 8 bases identical to TRBD1. CDR3 size: 15 residues. Germline V CDR1 and CDR2: SQVTM, ANQGSEA. Unmatched junction bases numbered 8, after V lost 3 bases and J lost 3 bases. The CDR3 loop reads CSVDRGQGSTDTQYF. The CDR3 coding sequence is TGCAGCGTTGATCGCGGACAGGGTTCGACAGATACGCAGTATTTT.

The CDR3 nucleotides read TGTGCCAGCAGCGCGTTCGACAGGGTATACACCTTC. Protein sequence: CASSAFDRVYTF. J is TRBJ1-2 and V is TRBV9; 7 nucleotides agree with TRBD1. V was pared by 3 bases and J by 11 bases, with 7 bases of the junction left unmatched. The CDR3 covers 12 residues. The germline CDR1 and CDR2 sequences are SGDLS and YYNGEE.

The V call is TRBV19, the J call TRBJ2-7; D unresolved. The CDR3 has 13 amino acids. CDR1 and CDR2 (germline): LNHDA, SQIVND (reference sequence). The V gene lost 7 bases and the J gene lost 0 bases, with 10 bases spanning the gap. CDR3 sequence reads: CASKTADSYEQYF. The CDR3 bases are TGTGCCAGTAAGACTGCTGACTCCTACGAGCAGTACTTC.

This chain joins TRBV18 and TRBJ2-7; D not resolved. Trimming shortened V by 4 bases and J by 1 base, and 11 bases separated the two germline ends. The length of the CDR3 is 14 residues. CDR1 is KGHSH and CDR2 is LQKENI in the germline V gene. The CDR3 region has the DNA TGTGCCAGCTCACGGCTCGGTGAATCCTACGAGCAGTACTTC. Its protein is CASSRLGESYEQYF.

This chain joins TRBV18 and TRBJ2-7; weak D call: TRBD2 (5 bases). Per the germline V gene, CDR1 is KGHSH and CDR2 is LQKENI. This CDR3 comprises 14 residues. V shed 3 bases and J shed 3 bases, with 12 bases lying between them. The CDR3 is CASSPPGGSYEQYV. The CDR3 coding sequence is TGTGCCAGCTCACCCCCGGGTGGGAGCTACGAGCAGTACGTC.

This clone was seen only once. The chain combines TRBV7-5 with TRBJ1-1. TRBV7-5 is a pseudogene locus. The CDR3 runs 12 residues. The CDR3 loop reads CASREGWGEAFF. The CDR3 nucleotides read TGTGCCAGCAGAGAAGGGTGGGGAGAGGCTTTCTTT.